The 23 T cell receptor beta chains in this list originate from one sample, sequenced in a study of cytomegalovirus exposure and HLA in healthy donors. Both 60 Vbeta primers and 13 Jbeta primers went into the PCR. Only in-frame clones appear in the TCRdb table, and some are missing; sequencing was by immunoSEQ multiplex PCR. The sample yields about 120,000 clones, around 81% seen once. The source material was PBMCs. The origin of the receptors is a woman in her 40s in good health and CMV-seronegative.

The chain couples TRBV9 to TRBJ1-1, with D possibly being TRBD1 (6 bases). The CDR3 covers 17 residues. In germline, CDR1 is SGDLS, CDR2 YYNGEE. Trimming took 4 bases from V and 0 from J, leaving 19 bases between them. This chain's CDR3 is CASSRSGAVAMNTEAFF. Here the CDR3 DNA reads TGTGCCAGCAGCCGCTCAGGGGCTGTAGCCATGAACACTGAAGCTTTCTTT.

Of note for this clone: Germline is not matched at one junction end, which may reflect a read error. The chain recombines TRBV7-9 with TRBJ1-2, with D unresolved. The length of the CDR3 is 13 residues. Looked up from germline, CDR1 is SEHNR and CDR2 is FQNEAQ (reference sequence). The CDR3 sequence is CSSSFGPDGGYTF. The CDR3 region has the DNA TGTTCCAGCAGCTTTGGGCCAGACGGTGGCTACACCTTC.

V gene TRBV9 combines with J gene TRBJ2-3; 7 bases map to TRBD2. Germline V lookup: CDR1 SGDLS, CDR2 YYNGEE. The CDR3 is made up of 17 amino acids. J lost 3 bases, V lost 0 bases, and 10 bases had no gene match. The CDR3 DNA reads as TGTGCCAGCAGCGTAGTGAGCGGCGGGGGAGGGACAGATACGCAGTATTTT. It is translated as CASSVVSGGGGTDTQYF.

This clone was picked up a small number of times. V and J are TRBV4-3 and TRBJ1-1, with D hard to call. The germline V gene encodes CDR1 LGHNA and CDR2 YSLEER. V dropped 2 bases and J dropped 0 bases, with 4 bases sitting between them. The CDR3 is 13 residues long. The CDR3 sequence is CASSQTVNTEAFF. The CDR3, as DNA: TGCGCCAGCAGCCAAACAGTGAACACTGAAGCTTTCTTT.

The CDR3 region has the DNA TGTGCCAGCAGCGCAATCAGGGGCGGATGGGTTGGAAACACCATATATTTT. This codes for CASSAIRGGWVGNTIYF. The chain employs TRBV11-3 and TRBJ1-3, with a weak D call TRBD1 (6 bases). Germline CDR1 is SGHNT and CDR2 is YENEEA. Between the trimmed V and J ends, which lost 5 bases and 3 bases, there was a span of 20 bases. The CDR3 is 17 residues long.

This rearrangement joins TRBV29-1 to TRBJ2-2; D may be TRBD1 (5 bases). The V gene lost 7 bases and the J gene lost 0 bases, with 9 bases spanning the gap. CDR1 and CDR2 (germline): SQVTM, ANQGSEA. This CDR3 is 13 amino acids long. The CDR3 DNA sequence: TGCAGCGCCCTAGGGGCGAACACCGGGGAGCTGTTTTTT. Its protein is CSALGANTGELFF.

This chain links TRBV27 with TRBJ2-7; 7 bases agree with TRBD2. CDR3 length: 15 residues. The germline CDR1 and CDR2 sequences are MNHEY and SMNVEV (reference sequence). V lost 0 bases, J lost 1 base, and 3 bases stayed unmatched. This CDR3 is CASSLSRTRSYEQYF. The DNA for the CDR3 is TGTGCCAGCAGTTTATCCCGGACTAGGTCCTACGAGCAGTACTTC.

The rearrangement uses TRBV11-2 and TRBJ2-3; D is perhaps TRBD2 (6 bases). Germline values: CDR1 SGHAT, CDR2 FQNNGV. The CDR3 extends over 17 amino acids. Trimming shortened V by 5 bases and J by 2 bases, and 20 bases separated the two germline ends. The CDR3 DNA reads as TGTGCCAGCAGCCTGACTAGGTCCTCGTACCTCACAGATACGCAGTATTTT. It specifies CASSLTRSSYLTDTQYF.

The chain is built from TRBV28 and TRBJ1-2, with D possibly TRBD1 on 6 matching bases. This CDR3 is built from 15 residues. Looked up from germline, CDR1 is MDHEN and CDR2 is SYDVKM. With 8 bases removed from V and 2 bases from J, the gap between germline ends came to 18 bases. The CDR3 DNA reads as TGTGCCAGCCGCGGGGGGGGGCACTTAAACTATGGCTACACCTTC. Amino acid sequence: CASRGGGHLNYGYTF.

Details on this clone: Other DNA sequences in this specimen translate into the identical CDR3. The chain employs TRBV18 and TRBJ2-7; D not certain. The CDR3 loop spans 13 amino acids. With 3 bases removed from V and 0 bases from J, the gap between germline ends came to 6 bases. CDR1 is KGHSH, CDR2 LQKENI, per germline. The CDR3 sequence: CASSPGTSYEQYF. CDR3 in DNA: TGTGCCAGCTCACCGGGCACCTCCTACGAGCAGTACTTC. The whole variable domain, remainder taken from reference TRBV18 and TRBJ2-7, is NAGVMQNPRHLVRRRGQEARLRCSPMKGHSHVYWYRQLPEEGLKFMVYLQKENIIDESGMPKERFSAEFPKEGPSILRIQQVVRGDSAAYFCASSPGTSYEQYFGPGTRLTVT.

The chain employs TRBV27 and TRBJ2-7; the D gene is possibly TRBD1 (5 bases). V was pared by 2 bases and J by 2 bases, with 16 bases between. Germline V lookup: CDR1 MNHEY, CDR2 SMNVEV (reference sequence). The CDR3 is made up of 16 amino acids. CDR3 loop: CASSLQGQGAPYEQYF. For the CDR3, the DNA is TGTGCCAGCAGTTTACAGGGCCAAGGGGCGCCCTACGAGCAGTACTTC.

This chain connects TRBV29-1 to TRBJ1-2; D is perhaps TRBD1 (5 bases). Trimming removed 1 base from V and 3 bases from J, with 6 bases in between. The CDR3 is 12 amino acids. Germline values: CDR1 SQVTM, CDR2 ANQGSEA. The CDR3 sequence: CSVEATDYGYTF. The CDR3 nucleotides read TGCAGCGTTGAAGCGACAGACTATGGCTACACCTTC.

V gene TRBV19 combines with J gene TRBJ2-3; TRBD2 matches 10 bases. The J segment lost 4 bases and the V segment lost 7 bases, leaving 11 bases of the junction unmatched. Germline CDR1 reads LNHDA; CDR2 reads SQIVND (reference sequence). CDR3 length equals 16 residues. The CDR3 loop reads CASKERGGTSPDTQYF. The CDR3, as DNA: TGTGCCAGTAAGGAGCGGGGGGGGACCTCTCCAGATACGCAGTATTTT.

V gene TRBV28 combines with J gene TRBJ2-2; 7 positions agree with TRBD2. This CDR3 contains 14 residues. Looked up from germline, CDR1 is MDHEN and CDR2 is SYDVKM. Trimming took 6 bases from V and 1 from J; bases not matched to a gene: 2. Here the CDR3 reads CASRLAVNTGELFF. CDR3 bases: TGTGCCAGCAGGCTAGCGGTGAACACCGGGGAGCTGTTTTTT.

A few counts support this clone. The rearrangement uses TRBV5-6 and TRBJ1-1; TRBD1 is a possible D gene (6 bases). Trimming left V 2 bases short and J 4 bases short, with 18 bases between. This CDR3 is built from 16 residues. The germline V gene has CDR1 SGHDT and CDR2 YYEEEE. CDR3 sequence: CASSFGYGGRGTEAFF. Written as DNA, the CDR3 is TGTGCCAGCAGCTTTGGTTATGGGGGCCGAGGCACTGAAGCTTTCTTT.

The chain links TRBV6-6 to TRBJ2-1, with D uncertain. The V and J ends lost 0 bases and 6 bases respectively, with 9 bases between them. Germline CDR1 and CDR2: MNHNY and SVGAGI (reference sequence). The CDR3 length is 14 residues. The CDR3 sequence: CASSYSSPPNEQFF. In DNA form, the CDR3 reads TGTGCCAGCAGTTACTCCTCCCCCCCCAATGAGCAGTTCTTC.

Here the CDR3 DNA reads TGCGCCAGCAGCCTGGACAGCTACGAGCAGTACTTC. Amino acid sequence: CASSLDSYEQYF. The V gene is TRBV4-1, the J gene TRBJ2-7, with D tentatively TRBD1 (6 bases). The germline V gene encodes CDR1 MGHRA and CDR2 YSYEKL. Trimming pared 4 bases from V and 3 bases from J, leaving 7 bases between. The CDR3 is made up of 12 amino acids.

The chain recombines TRBV7-9 with TRBJ2-7, with 10 bases that match TRBD1. V lost 8 bases, J lost 4 bases, and 2 bases stayed unmatched. From germline, CDR1 is SEHNR and CDR2 FQNEAQ (reference sequence). There are 12 residues in the CDR3. CDR3 in DNA: TGTGCCAGCCGGGACAGGGGTTACGAGCAGTACTTC. This sequence encodes CASRDRGYEQYF.

This sequence joins TRBV7-8 and TRBJ2-1, with 12 bases aligning to TRBD2. The V and J ends lost 1 base and 6 bases, in that order; junction bases with no gene match: 4. The germline V gene encodes CDR1 SGHVS and CDR2 FQNEAQ. The CDR3 length is 16 residues. CDR3 in amino acids: CASSLVTSGRGNEQFF. CDR3 sequence (DNA): TGTGCCAGCAGCTTAGTGACTAGCGGGAGAGGCAATGAGCAGTTCTTC.

V is TRBV18 and J is TRBJ1-3; D is unresolved. CDR1 KGHSH and CDR2 LQKENI come from the germline V gene. V was cut by 8 bases and J by 0 bases, with 11 bases left in between. This CDR3 is 14 amino acids long. The CDR3 nucleotides are TGTGCCAGCCGAACCGGGAGCTCTGGAAACACCATATATTTT. Amino acid sequence: CASRTGSSGNTIYF.

This clone was seen just once. This chain links TRBV2 with TRBJ1-2; D is perhaps TRBD1 (6 bases). The CDR3 runs 17 residues. V shed 1 base and J shed 5 bases, with 20 bases lying between them. Germline V gene lookup returns CDR1 SNHLY and CDR2 FYNNEI. CDR3 sequence (DNA): TGTGCCAGCAGTGAAGTGGGGGCGTCACGACGATCGTATGGCTACACCTTC. It is translated as CASSEVGASRRSYGYTF.

The chain has TRBV27 and TRBJ2-3, with D perhaps TRBD2 (6 bases). Germline CDR1 MNHEY, CDR2 SMNVEV (reference sequence). The length of the CDR3 is 15 residues. V dropped 2 bases and J dropped 1 base, with 10 bases sitting between them. CDR3 DNA: TGTGCCAGCAGTTTACCCGGGAGCGGCACAGATACGCAGTATTTT. This codes for CASSLPGSGTDTQYF.

The rearrangement joins TRBV7-6 to TRBJ2-1; 8 bases are shared with TRBD1. CDR1 is SGHVS and CDR2 is FNYEAQ in the germline V gene. With 5 bases clipped from V and 7 bases from J, the junction kept 7 bases outside the gene matches. CDR3 length equals 14 residues. Here the CDR3 reads CASSASTGGNEQFF. As DNA, the CDR3 is TGTGCCAGCAGCGCCTCAACAGGGGGGAATGAGCAGTTCTTC.